A selection of T cell receptor beta chains follows, all from one sample in a study of T cell repertoires in cytomegalovirus infection. These receptors' targets are unknown. Each CDR3 protein is one row after TCRdb ran MiXCR on the reads. The sample consists of 750,000 to 950,000 distinct CDR3 sequences, approximately 32% of them appearing once. The material was cultured CD8+ T cells from PBMCs, obtained from culture after CMV antigen stimulation. These TCRs come from a human donor in good health (CMV status not recorded). Some clones in this sample may be carry-over from other donors' samples. CDR3s include the opening cysteine and the closing phenylalanine or tryptophan. The D gene is left open where the match is weak. Clone size is not always given. Where it is, it says once, few, many or a class for expanded clones.

D gene,clone size,V gene,J gene,CDR3 DNA,CDR3 protein
NA,NA,TRBV25-1,TRBJ1-3,TGTGCCAGCAGTGAATATATGGGGAACACCATATATTTT,CASSEYMGNTIYF
NA,NA,TRBV7-9,TRBJ2-5,TGTGCCAGCAGCTCAGAGGGACCAGAGACCCAGTACTTC,CASSSEGPETQYF
NA,NA,TRBV19,TRBJ1-2,TGTGCCAGTAGTATAACTCGGGACGGCCTAAGAGGCTACACCTTC,CASSITRDGLRGYTF
NA,NA,TRBV19,TRBJ2-1,TGTGCCAGTAGTATAGATCCCTTGGATGGAAATGAGCAGTTCTTC,CASSIDPLDGNEQFF
TRBD1,NA,TRBV6-6,TRBJ1-1,TGTGCCAGCAGTACTTGGACAGGGGCGAACACTGAAGCTTTCTTT,CASSTWTGANTEAFF
NA,many,TRBV7-8,TRBJ1-1,TGTGCCAGCAGCCCAACGGGGGGGATGAACACTGAAGCTTTCTTT,CASSPTGGMNTEAFF
NA,few,TRBV12-5,TRBJ1-5,TGTGCTAGTGGCCCCACCAGCAATCAGCCCCAGCATTTT,CASGPTSNQPQHF
NA,NA,TRBV11-2,TRBJ2-6,TGTGCCAGCAGCTTGTGGGGAATAGGTACTTCTAGCTCTGGGGCCAACGTCCTGACTTTC,CASSLWGIGTSSSGANVLTF
NA,NA,TRBV28,TRBJ1-5,TGTGCCAGCGCGGGACACACTAATCAGCCCCAGCATTTT,CASAGHTNQPQHF
TRBD2,NA,TRBV5-4,TRBJ2-3,TGTGCCAGCAGCCCGGGACTAGCGGGGAGAGATACGCAGTATTTT,CASSPGLAGRDTQYF
NA,NA,TRBV4-1,TRBJ2-1,TGCGCCAGCAGCAAGACAAGCTCCTACAATGAGCAGTTCTTC,CASSKTSSYNEQFF
NA,NA,TRBV3-1,TRBJ2-3,TGTGCCAGCAGCCAAGAACCGCTTCCACACACAGATACGCAGTATTTT,CASSQEPLPHTDTQYF
TRBD1,few,TRBV6-5,TRBJ1-1,TGTGCCAGCAGTTCCACTTGGACAGGGAACACTGAAGCTTTCTTT,CASSSTWTGNTEAFF
TRBD1,many,TRBV7-6,TRBJ2-7,TGTGCCAGCAGCTTCGGGACAGGGGGACTCTACGAGCAGTACTTC,CASSFGTGGLYEQYF
TRBD1,many,TRBV6-6,TRBJ2-1,TGTGCCAGCAGCCACGGGACAGTCTTGTTCTTC,CASSHGTVLFF
NA,few,TRBV6-1,TRBJ2-2,TGTGCCAGCAGTACTTCCGACGGTTTTCTCGGGGAGCTGTTTTTT,CASSTSDGFLGELFF
NA,few,TRBV6-1,TRBJ2-1,TGTGCCAGCACATACGGGTGGCAGGGTTTACACAATGAGCAGTTCTTC,CASTYGWQGLHNEQFF
NA,once,TRBV27,TRBJ1-4,TGTGCCAGCGGATTGGGTTTCGAAAAACTGTTTTTT,CASGLGFEKLFF
NA,few,TRBV19,TRBJ2-5,TGTGCCAGTCTGGGAGACGAGACCCAGTACTTC,CASLGDETQYF
NA,many,TRBV7-2,TRBJ1-5,TGTGCCAGCAGTTATCAAGGGGGTCAGCCCCAGCATTTT,CASSYQGGQPQHF
TRBD1,NA,TRBV20-1,TRBJ1-5,TGCAGTGCTCCCGGGACAGTAAATCAGCCCCAGCATTTT,CSAPGTVNQPQHF
TRBD1,many,TRBV7-2,TRBJ1-2,TGTGCCAGCAGCTTACAGGGGGCTTATGGCTACACCTTC,CASSLQGAYGYTF
NA,few,TRBV12-3/TRBV12-4,TRBJ1-4,TGTGCCAGCAGTTTAGGGGGGGAACCCGGCGATGAAAAACTGTTTTTT,CASSLGGEPGDEKLFF
TRBD2,few,TRBV9,TRBJ2-5,TGTGCCAGCAGCGGCGGGGGGGCGGGAGAGACCCAGTACTTC,CASSGGGAGETQYF
NA,NA,TRBV5-8,TRBJ2-1,TGTGCCAGCAGCTTGGGGTTGCATGGGCAGTTCTTC,CASSLGLHGQFF
NA,NA,TRBV13,TRBJ1-5,TGTGCCAGCAGCTTGGGGAACCCGGGGAATCAGCCCCAGCATTTT,CASSLGNPGNQPQHF
TRBD2,NA,TRBV4-1,TRBJ2-3,TGCGCCAGCAGCCAAGGGGGACTAGCGGGGAGCACAGATACGCAGTATTTT,CASSQGGLAGSTDTQYF
TRBD1,few,TRBV28,TRBJ2-1,TGTGCCAGCAGTTTATTGACAGGGGGATCCAATGAGCAGTTCTTC,CASSLLTGGSNEQFF
TRBD2,few,TRBV7-6,TRBJ2-5,TGTGCCAGCAGCTTAGTAGCCCCCACTAGCGGGGGTTCCCTGAGGCTAAAAGAGACCCAGTACTTC,CASSLVAPTSGGSLRLKETQYF
NA,few,TRBV12-3/TRBV12-4,TRBJ1-1,TGTGCCAGCTACGGACCGACAGGGAACACTGAAGCTTTCTTT,CASYGPTGNTEAFF
TRBD1,few,TRBV28,TRBJ1-5,TGTGCCAGCAACCAGCAGGGGACAGGCAATCAGCCCCAGCATTTT,CASNQQGTGNQPQHF
NA,NA,TRBV27,TRBJ1-1,TGTGCCAGCAGTTTCGGGGACATGAACACTGAAGCTTTCTTT,CASSFGDMNTEAFF
TRBD2,NA,TRBV6-6,TRBJ2-1,TGTGCCAGCACCGGACTAGTCGATGAGCAGTTCTTC,CASTGLVDEQFF
TRBD1,NA,TRBV6-5,TRBJ1-1,TGTGCCAGCAGTTACGGGGCAGGGGGTGAAGCTTTCTTT,CASSYGAGGEAFF
TRBD1,many,TRBV7-2,TRBJ2-7,TGTGCCAGCAGCTTTGGGGACAGGGTGGCTTACGAGCAGTACTTC,CASSFGDRVAYEQYF
NA,NA,TRBV27,TRBJ2-7,TGTGCCAGCAGTTTATTGACTCGCTACGAGCAGTACTTC,CASSLLTRYEQYF
TRBD1,NA,TRBV4-3,TRBJ1-2,TGCGCCAGCAGCCAAGATTATGGGACAGGGCCTCGTGGCGGCACCTTC,CASSQDYGTGPRGGTF
TRBD1,few,TRBV15,TRBJ1-6,TGTGCCACCAGCACCGAGGGGGACAGGGCTCTATATTCACCCCTCCACTTT,CATSTEGDRALYSPLHF
TRBD1,few,TRBV11-2,TRBJ2-2,TGTGCCAGCAGCTTGACAGGGGGGAGGCGGCTGTTTTTT,CASSLTGGRRLFF
TRBD1,NA,TRBV11-2,TRBJ2-5,TGTGCCAGCAGCCCGGGGACAGCATATCAAGAGACCCAGTACTTC,CASSPGTAYQETQYF
NA,NA,TRBV6-1,TRBJ2-7,TGTGCCAGCAGTGAATGGTATAGAATCCGCACTTTCTACTACGAGCAGTACTTC,CASSEWYRIRTFYYEQYF
NA,NA,TRBV5-6,TRBJ1-2,TGTGCCAGCAGCTTCAAGGGAGAGGCCTATGGCTACACCTTC,CASSFKGEAYGYTF
TRBD1,NA,TRBV19,TRBJ1-5,TGTGCCAGTAGTACGGACAGGGGCGTGAGGCCCCAGCATTTT,CASSTDRGVRPQHF
NA,NA,TRBV14,TRBJ2-1,TGTGCCAGCAGCCAGGGGGCTAGCGGACCCTCCTACAATGAGCAGTTCTTC,CASSQGASGPSYNEQFF
NA,many,TRBV5-1,TRBJ1-5,TGCGCCAGCAGCTTTGAGGGGAATCAGCCCCAGCATTTT,CASSFEGNQPQHF
TRBD1,NA,TRBV2,TRBJ2-7,TGTGCCAGCAGTGAAGTGAGGCAGGGGGCCTACGAGCAGTACTTC,CASSEVRQGAYEQYF
NA,NA,TRBV28,TRBJ2-5,TGTGCCAGCAGTTTAGCGGACCAAGAGACCCAGTACTTC,CASSLADQETQYF
NA,NA,TRBV20-1,TRBJ2-7,TGCAGTGCTAGAGATAGTAACATGCGTCCTAACGAGCAGTACTTC,CSARDSNMRPNEQYF
TRBD1,many,TRBV7-8,TRBJ1-1,TGTGCCAGCAGCCCCCCAGGGGGGGCTGCGAACACTGAAGCTTTCTTT,CASSPPGGAANTEAFF
NA,NA,TRBV27,TRBJ2-1,TGTGCCAGCAGTGAGGGGGGTCTCCAGCAGTTCTTC,CASSEGGLQQFF
TRBD1,few,TRBV7-8,TRBJ1-5,TGTGCCAGCAGCTTAACCCAGGGACAGGCCTTAGGGGGGCCCCAGCATTTT,CASSLTQGQALGGPQHF
NA,NA,TRBV6-8,TRBJ2-1,TGTGCCAGCAGTCCCCACATTTCTAAATACGTGCAGTTCTTC,CASSPHISKYVQFF
TRBD2,NA,TRBV7-4,TRBJ2-1,TGTGCCAGCAGGGTTGGACTAGCGGAGCACAATGAGCAGTTCTTC,CASRVGLAEHNEQFF
NA,few,TRBV3-1,TRBJ2-2,TGTGCCAGCAGCCAAGAGACCGCCGCCAGACCCGGGGAGCTGTTTTTT,CASSQETAARPGELFF
NA,few,TRBV19,TRBJ1-1,TGTGCCAGTAGTAAAAATCGGGACATAACTATAGAAGCTTTCTTT,CASSKNRDITIEAFF
TRBD1,many,TRBV7-2,TRBJ1-5,TGTGCCAGCAGCTTAAGGACAGGGGGCAATCAGCCCCAGCATTTT,CASSLRTGGNQPQHF
TRBD1,many,TRBV29-1,TRBJ2-5,TGCAGCGTTTTAGAACAGGGGCAGACCCAGTACTTC,CSVLEQGQTQYF